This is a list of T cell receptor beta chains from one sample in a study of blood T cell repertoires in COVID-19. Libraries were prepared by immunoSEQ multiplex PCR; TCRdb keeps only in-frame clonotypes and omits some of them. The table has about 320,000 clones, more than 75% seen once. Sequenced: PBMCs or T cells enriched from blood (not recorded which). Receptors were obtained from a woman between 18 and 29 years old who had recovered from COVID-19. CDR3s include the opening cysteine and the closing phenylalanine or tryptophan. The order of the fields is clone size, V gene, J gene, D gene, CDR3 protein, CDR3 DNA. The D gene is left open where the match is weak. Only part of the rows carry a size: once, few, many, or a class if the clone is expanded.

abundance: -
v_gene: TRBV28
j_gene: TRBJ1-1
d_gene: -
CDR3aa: CASSLTKGAGDTEAFF
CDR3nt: TGTGCCAGCAGTTTAACCAAGGGTGCCGGGGACACTGAAGCTTTCTTT

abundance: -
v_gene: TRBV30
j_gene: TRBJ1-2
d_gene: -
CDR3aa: CAWSAWTSQEGYTF
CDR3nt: TGTGCCTGGAGTGCCTGGACATCCCAGGAGGGCTACACCTTC

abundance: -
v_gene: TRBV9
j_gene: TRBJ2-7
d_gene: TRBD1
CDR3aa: CASSVADRGHYEQYF
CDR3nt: TGTGCCAGCAGCGTAGCAGACAGGGGGCACTACGAGCAGTACTTC

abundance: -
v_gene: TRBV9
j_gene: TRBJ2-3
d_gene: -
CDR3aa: CASSVDGGGSDTQYF
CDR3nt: TGTGCCAGCAGCGTCGACGGCGGGGGCTCAGATACGCAGTATTTT

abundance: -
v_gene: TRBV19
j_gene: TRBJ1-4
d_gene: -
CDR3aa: CASSISRSNEKLFF
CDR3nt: TGTGCCAGTAGTATAAGCAGGTCTAATGAAAAACTGTTTTTT

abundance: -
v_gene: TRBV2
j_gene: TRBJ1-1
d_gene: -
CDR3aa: CASSTRASNTEAFF
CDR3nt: TGTGCCAGCAGTACCAGGGCATCAAACACTGAAGCTTTCTTT

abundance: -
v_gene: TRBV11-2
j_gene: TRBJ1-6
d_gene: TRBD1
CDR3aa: CASSPGQANNSPLHF
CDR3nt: TGTGCCAGCAGCCCGGGACAGGCCAATAATTCACCCCTCCACTTT

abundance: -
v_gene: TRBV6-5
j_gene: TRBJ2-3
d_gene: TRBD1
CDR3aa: CASARDRRSDTQYF
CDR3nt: TGTGCCAGCGCAAGGGACAGGAGATCAGATACGCAGTATTTT

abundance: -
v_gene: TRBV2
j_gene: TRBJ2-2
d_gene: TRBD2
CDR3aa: CASSRSGAPGELFF
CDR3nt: TGTGCCAGCAGTCGTAGCGGGGCCCCCGGGGAGCTGTTTTTT

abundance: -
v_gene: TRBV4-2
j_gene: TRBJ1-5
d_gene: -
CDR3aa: CASSQDPQGNQPQHF
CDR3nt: TGTGCCAGCAGCCAAGATCCACAGGGCAATCAGCCCCAGCATTTT

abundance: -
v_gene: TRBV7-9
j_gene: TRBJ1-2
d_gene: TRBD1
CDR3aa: CASSLEDRAYTF
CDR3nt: TGTGCCAGCAGCTTAGAGGACAGGGCCTACACCTTC

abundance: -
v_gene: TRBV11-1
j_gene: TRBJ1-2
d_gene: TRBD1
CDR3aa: CASSAGQRWGYTF
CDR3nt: TGTGCCAGCAGCGCGGGACAGCGCTGGGGGTACACCTTC

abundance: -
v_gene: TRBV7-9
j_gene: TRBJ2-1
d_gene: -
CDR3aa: CASSMSLRGTYNEQFF
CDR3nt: TGTGCCAGCAGCATGTCACTCAGGGGTACCTACAATGAGCAGTTCTTC

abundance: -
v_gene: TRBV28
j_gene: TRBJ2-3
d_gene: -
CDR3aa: CASSLLLWLANHTHTDTQYF
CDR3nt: TGTGCCAGCAGTTTATTACTTTGGCTAGCGAACCACACCCACACAGATACGCAGTATTTT

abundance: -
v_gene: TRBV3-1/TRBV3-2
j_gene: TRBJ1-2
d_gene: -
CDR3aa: CASSRPTGIGGYTF
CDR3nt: TGTGCCAGCAGCCGACCAACAGGGATCGGGGGCTACACCTTC

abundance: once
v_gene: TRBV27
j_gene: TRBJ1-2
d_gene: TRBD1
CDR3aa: CASSLSWTGGGYTF
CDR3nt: TGTGCCAGCAGTTTATCCTGGACAGGGGGAGGCTACACCTTC

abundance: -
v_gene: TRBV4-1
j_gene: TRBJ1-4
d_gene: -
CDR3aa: CASSQDAGWEKLFF
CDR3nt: TGCGCCAGCAGCCAAGACGCGGGATGGGAAAAACTGTTTTTT

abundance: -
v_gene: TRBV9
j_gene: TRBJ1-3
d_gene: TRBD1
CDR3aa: CASSVTTGQGNTIYF
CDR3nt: TGTGCCAGCAGCGTCACGACAGGGCAAGGAAACACCATATATTTT

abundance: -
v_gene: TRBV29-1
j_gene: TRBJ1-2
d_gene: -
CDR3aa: CSVDASRGAGYTF
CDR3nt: TGCAGCGTTGATGCTAGCAGGGGAGCTGGCTACACCTTC

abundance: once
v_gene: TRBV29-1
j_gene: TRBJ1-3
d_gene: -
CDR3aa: CSVEVPTGLVNTIYF
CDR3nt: TGCAGCGTTGAAGTCCCTACCGGACTGGTAAACACCATATATTTT

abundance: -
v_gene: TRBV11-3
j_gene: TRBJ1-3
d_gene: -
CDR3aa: CASSSTPGNTIYF
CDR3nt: TGTGCCAGCAGCTCGACTCCTGGAAACACCATATATTTT

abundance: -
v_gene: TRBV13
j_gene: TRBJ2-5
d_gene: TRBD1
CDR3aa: CASSSRTGGDETQYF
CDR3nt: TGTGCCAGCAGCTCTCGGACAGGGGGGGACGAGACCCAGTACTTC

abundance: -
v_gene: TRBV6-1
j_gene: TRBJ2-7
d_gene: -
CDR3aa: CASSEQGLHEQYF
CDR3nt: TGTGCCAGCAGTGAACAGGGACTCCACGAGCAGTACTTC

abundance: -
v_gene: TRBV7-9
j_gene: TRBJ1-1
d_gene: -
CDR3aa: CASSFSYREDNEAFF
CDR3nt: TGTGCCAGCAGCTTTAGCTACAGGGAAGATAATGAAGCTTTCTTT

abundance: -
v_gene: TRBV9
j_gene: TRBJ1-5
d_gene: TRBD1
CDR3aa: CASSVGTGVSLGSNQPQHF
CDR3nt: TGTGCCAGCAGCGTCGGGACAGGGGTAAGTTTAGGGAGCAATCAGCCCCAGCATTTT

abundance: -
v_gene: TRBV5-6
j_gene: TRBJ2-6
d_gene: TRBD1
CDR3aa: CASSPTRDRGSGANVLTF
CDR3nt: TGTGCCAGCAGCCCTACCCGGGACAGGGGGTCTGGGGCCAACGTCCTGACTTTC

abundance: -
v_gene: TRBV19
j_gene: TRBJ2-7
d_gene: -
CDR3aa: CASSIEGSSTYEQYF
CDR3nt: TGTGCCAGTAGTATAGAGGGGAGTTCTACCTACGAGCAGTACTTC

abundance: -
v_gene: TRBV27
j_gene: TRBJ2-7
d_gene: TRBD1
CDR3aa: CASSSQGQAHEQYF
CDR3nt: TGTGCCAGCAGTTCGCAGGGACAGGCCCACGAGCAGTACTTC

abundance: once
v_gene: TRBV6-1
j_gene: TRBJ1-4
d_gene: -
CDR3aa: CASSEGPGVKLFF
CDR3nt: TGTGCCAGCAGTGAAGGGCCGGGGGTGAAACTGTTTTTT

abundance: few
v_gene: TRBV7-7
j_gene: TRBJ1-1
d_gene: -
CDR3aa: CASSPPPQGNTEAFF
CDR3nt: TGTGCTAGCAGCCCCCCTCCACAGGGGAACACTGAAGCTTTCTTT

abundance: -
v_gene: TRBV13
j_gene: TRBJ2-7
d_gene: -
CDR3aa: CASSWRTVTYEQYF
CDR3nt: TGTGCCAGCAGCTGGAGGACAGTAACCTACGAGCAGTACTTC

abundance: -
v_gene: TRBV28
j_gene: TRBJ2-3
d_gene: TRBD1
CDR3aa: CASSFLSGTGSTDTQYF
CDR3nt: TGTGCCAGCAGTTTTTTATCCGGGACAGGCAGCACAGATACGCAGTATTTT

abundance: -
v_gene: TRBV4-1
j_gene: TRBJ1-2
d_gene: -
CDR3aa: CASRGGNYGYTF
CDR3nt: TGCGCCAGCAGGGGAGGGAACTATGGCTACACCTTC

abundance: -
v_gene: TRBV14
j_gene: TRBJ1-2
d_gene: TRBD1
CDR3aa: CASSQRAGTDREYGYTF
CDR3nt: TGTGCCAGCAGCCAAAGGGCGGGGACGGACAGGGAATATGGCTACACCTTC

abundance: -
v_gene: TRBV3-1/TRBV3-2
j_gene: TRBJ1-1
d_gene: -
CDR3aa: CASSQADSTEAFF
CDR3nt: TGTGCCAGCAGCCAGGCCGACAGCACTGAAGCTTTCTTT